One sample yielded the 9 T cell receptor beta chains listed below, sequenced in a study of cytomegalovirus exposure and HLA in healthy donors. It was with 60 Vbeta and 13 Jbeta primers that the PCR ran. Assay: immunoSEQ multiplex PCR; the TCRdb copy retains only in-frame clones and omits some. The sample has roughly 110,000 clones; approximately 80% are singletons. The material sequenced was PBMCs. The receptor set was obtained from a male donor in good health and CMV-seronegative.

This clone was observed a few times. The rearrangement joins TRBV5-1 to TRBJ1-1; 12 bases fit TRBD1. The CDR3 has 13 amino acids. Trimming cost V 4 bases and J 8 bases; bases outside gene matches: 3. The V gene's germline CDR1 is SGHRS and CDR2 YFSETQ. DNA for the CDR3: TGCGCCAGCAGCATGGGACAGGGGGCCGAAGCTTTCTTT. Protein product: CASSMGQGAEAFF.

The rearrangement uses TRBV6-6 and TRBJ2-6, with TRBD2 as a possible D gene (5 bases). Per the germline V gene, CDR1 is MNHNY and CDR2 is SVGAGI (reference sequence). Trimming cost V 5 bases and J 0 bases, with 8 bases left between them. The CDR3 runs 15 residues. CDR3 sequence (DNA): TGTGCCAGCAGTCCGGCGGGCTCTGGGGCCAACGTCCTGACTTTC. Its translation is CASSPAGSGANVLTF.

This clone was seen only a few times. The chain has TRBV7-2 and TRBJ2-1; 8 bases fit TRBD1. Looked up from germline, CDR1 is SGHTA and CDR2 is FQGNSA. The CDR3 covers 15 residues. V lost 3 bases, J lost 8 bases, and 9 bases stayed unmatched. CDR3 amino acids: CASSFDRGGLDEQFF. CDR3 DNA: TGTGCCAGCAGCTTCGACAGGGGTGGATTAGATGAGCAGTTCTTC.

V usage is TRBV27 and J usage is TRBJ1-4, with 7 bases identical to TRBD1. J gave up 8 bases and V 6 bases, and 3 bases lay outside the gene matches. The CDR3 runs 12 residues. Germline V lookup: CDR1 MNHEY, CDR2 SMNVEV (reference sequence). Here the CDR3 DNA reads TGTGCCAGCAGCGACAGGGACGAAAAACTGTTTTTT. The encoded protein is CASSDRDEKLFF.

The CDR3 spells CAISVGEGRRNYGYTF. The CDR3 DNA sequence: TGTGCCATCAGTGTCGGGGAGGGCCGGCGAAACTATGGCTACACCTTC. V gene TRBV10-3 combines with J gene TRBJ1-2; no clear D gene. Trimming took 4 bases from V and 2 from J, leaving 17 bases between them. The CDR3 runs 16 residues. CDR1 and CDR2 from the germline V gene are ENHRY and SYGVKD.

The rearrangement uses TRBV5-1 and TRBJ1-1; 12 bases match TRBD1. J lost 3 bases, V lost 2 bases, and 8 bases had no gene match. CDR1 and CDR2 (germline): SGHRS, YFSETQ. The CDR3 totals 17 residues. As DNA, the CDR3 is TGCGCCAGCAGCTTTGTCCCGGGACAGGGGGCGGACACTGAAGCTTTCTTT. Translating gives CASSFVPGQGADTEAFF.

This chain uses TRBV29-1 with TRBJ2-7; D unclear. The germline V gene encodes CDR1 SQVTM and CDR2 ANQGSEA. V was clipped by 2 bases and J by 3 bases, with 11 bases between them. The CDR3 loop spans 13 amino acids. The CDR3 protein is CSVELADFYEQYF. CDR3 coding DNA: TGCAGCGTTGAATTAGCAGATTTCTACGAGCAGTACTTC.

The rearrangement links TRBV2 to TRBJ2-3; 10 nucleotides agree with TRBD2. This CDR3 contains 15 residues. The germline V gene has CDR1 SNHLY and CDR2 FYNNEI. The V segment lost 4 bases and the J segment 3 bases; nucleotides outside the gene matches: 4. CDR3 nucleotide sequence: TGTGCCAGCAGTGTTTCTAGCGGGAGTACAGATACGCAGTATTTT. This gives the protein CASSVSSGSTDTQYF.

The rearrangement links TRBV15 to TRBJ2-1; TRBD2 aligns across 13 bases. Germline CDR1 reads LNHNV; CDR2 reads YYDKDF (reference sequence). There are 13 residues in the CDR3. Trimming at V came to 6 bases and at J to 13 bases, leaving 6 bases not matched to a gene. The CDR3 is CATRRTSGRKQFF. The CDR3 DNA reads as TGTGCCACCAGGAGGACTAGCGGGAGAAAACAGTTCTTC.